The rows below give T cell receptor beta chains drawn from one sample of a study of shared clonotypes between healthy human individuals. Using immunoSEQ multiplex PCR, the repertoire was profiled, and TCRdb retains in-frame clones only, with some absent. The sample holds nearly 500,000 clones, 76% seen once. Sequencing was carried out using PBMCs. The source is a middle-aged woman in good health. Some clones in this sample may be carry-over from other donors' samples. Both conserved end residues are part of each CDR3. D genes are given only for firm matches. Size is stated for part of the rows, as once, few or many counts, or as a class when the clone is expanded.

clone_size d_call j_call cdr3_length v_call cdr3_nt cdr3_aa
. . TRBJ2-7 16 TRBV27 TGTGCCAGCAGCCCAAACCATCGGGGAACTAGCTTCTTCCAGTACTTC CASSPNHRGTSFFQYF
. TRBD1 TRBJ2-7 15 TRBV18 TGTGCCAGCTCACCAGCCGGGACAGGCATCTACGAGCAGTACTTC CASSPAGTGIYEQYF
. . TRBJ2-7 14 TRBV11-2 TGTGCCAGCAGCTTCGAGCGGTCTTCCTACGAGCAGTACTTC CASSFERSSYEQYF
. . TRBJ1-2 12 TRBV10-3 TGTGCCATCATGAGTCAAAACTATGGCTACACCTTC CAIMSQNYGYTF
. . TRBJ1-5 15 TRBV4-2 TGTGCCAGCAGCCAAGATTTGAGGGTGAATCAGCCCCAGCATTTT CASSQDLRVNQPQHF
. . TRBJ2-3 16 TRBV18 TGTGCCAGCTCACCGGTACTAGCAGTGAGCACAGATACGCAGTATTTT CASSPVLAVSTDTQYF
many TRBD1 TRBJ1-1 16 TRBV5-6 TGTGCCAGCAGCCCATTCGATACAGGGGAGGGTCCTGAAGCTTTCTTT CASSPFDTGEGPEAFF
once TRBD1 TRBJ2-5 15 TRBV4-1 TGCGCCAGCAGCTACCCGGGACAGGGTGTTGAGACCCAGTACTTC CASSYPGQGVETQYF
. TRBD1 TRBJ2-5 15 TRBV28 TGTGCCAGCAGCTTACAGGGGTTCTCGGAAGAGACCCAGTACTTC CASSLQGFSEETQYF
. . TRBJ2-7 14 TRBV28 TGTGCCAGCGGCAACGAGGGGCCCCCCTACGAGCAGTACTTC CASGNEGPPYEQYF
. . TRBJ2-7 15 TRBV14 TGTGCCAGCAGCCTCGGGGATGGGAGCTCCTACGAGCAGTACTTC CASSLGDGSSYEQYF
. . TRBJ1-3 14 TRBV10-3 TGTGCCATCAGGCCCAGTGGAGCTGGAAACACCATATATTTT CAIRPSGAGNTIYF
. . TRBJ2-5 15 TRBV5-6 TGTGCCAGCAGCTTTTACCGGGACCCCCAAGAGACCCAGTACTTC CASSFYRDPQETQYF
. . TRBJ1-1 14 TRBV7-2 TGTGCCAGCAGCTTAGAGGCGTCGAGGACTGAAGCTTTCTTT CASSLEASRTEAFF
. TRBD2 TRBJ2-2 18 TRBV11-1 TGTGCCAGCAGCTTAGCGGGGGGACTAGCGGGAGACACCGGGGAGCTGTTTTTT CASSLAGGLAGDTGELFF
. . TRBJ2-5 15 TRBV7-2 TGTGCCAGCAGCTTGGCTAGCACGATGCAAGAGACCCAGTACTTC CASSLASTMQETQYF
. TRBD2 TRBJ2-5 15 TRBV2 TGTGCCAGCAGGAATGCGGGGGGCAAGATAGAGACCCAGTACTTC CASRNAGGKIETQYF
. . TRBJ2-5 15 TRBV6-4 TGTGCCACCATCGGACCGCCTAGGTACCAAGAGACCCAGTACTTC CATIGPPRYQETQYF
. . TRBJ2-7 13 TRBV7-9 TGTGCCAGCAGCTTATACGAGGGCTACGAGCAGTACTTC CASSLYEGYEQYF
. TRBD1 TRBJ1-2 16 TRBV5-4 TGTGCCAGCAGCCAAGACAGGGGAGAGGGGATCTATGGCTACACCTTC CASSQDRGEGIYGYTF
. TRBD2 TRBJ2-5 14 TRBV2 TGTGCCAGCATGGGGAGGGGAGCAGGAGAGACCCAGTACTTC CASMGRGAGETQYF
. . TRBJ2-7 13 TRBV5-6 TGTGCCAGCAGCGCACACGCGAGGGGTGAGCAGTACTTC CASSAHARGEQYF
. . TRBJ2-1 16 TRBV5-1 TGCGCCAGCAGCCCTAACGGGGTTTTCATTGGTGGTGAGCAGTTCTTC CASSPNGVFIGGEQFF
. . TRBJ2-7 13 TRBV28 TGTGCCAGCAGTCTCACCAGGCGCTACGAGCAGTACTTC CASSLTRRYEQYF
. . TRBJ2-1 14 TRBV7-8 TGTGCCAGCAGCTTAGGCCCCCTAGACAATGAGCAGTTCTTC CASSLGPLDNEQFF
. TRBD1 TRBJ2-1 14 TRBV11-3 TGTGCCAGCACCAAAGGGACAGGGAGTAATGAGCAGTTCTTC CASTKGTGSNEQFF
. . TRBJ2-1 11 TRBV2 TGTGCCAGCGGACGCTGCAATGAGCAGTTCTTC CASGRCNEQFF
. TRBD1 TRBJ2-7 14 TRBV10-3 TGTGCCATCAGTCCGGGACAGGGATCCTACGAGCAGTACTTC CAISPGQGSYEQYF
once TRBD2 TRBJ2-5 18 TRBV5-1 TGCGCCAGCAGCGCCGGGACTAGCGGGACGGGCACCCAAGAGACCCAGTACTTC CASSAGTSGTGTQETQYF
. . TRBJ2-5 14 TRBV7-6 TGTGCCAGCAGCCCTAGCGCGACTAGAGGGACCCAGTACTTC CASSPSATRGTQYF
. . TRBJ2-5 16 TRBV18 TGTGCCAGCTCACGAAACGCGGAGGGGGGAGAAGAGACCCAGTACTTC CASSRNAEGGEETQYF
once . TRBJ2-5 15 TRBV28 TGTGCCAGCAGTCCAGTAGCAAGGACCCAAGAGACCCAGTACTTC CASSPVARTQETQYF
few . TRBJ1-1 13 TRBV18 TGTGCCAGCTCCTTCTCCGAGAGGACTGAAGCTTTCTTT CASSFSERTEAFF
. . TRBJ2-7 15 TRBV11-2 TGTGCCAGCAGCTTAGTCGTAAATAGCGGATACGAGCAGTACTTC CASSLVVNSGYEQYF
few TRBD2 TRBJ2-3 18 TRBV7-3 TGTGCCAGCAGCCCAGTCGAAGCGGGACTTATTAGCACAGATACGCAGTATTTT CASSPVEAGLISTDTQYF
. TRBD1 TRBJ2-3 17 TRBV10-3 TGTGCCATCAGTGGGGACAGGGGGTTAACTAGCACAGATACGCAGTATTTT CAISGDRGLTSTDTQYF
. . TRBJ2-3 14 TRBV5-1 TGCGCCAGCAGCTTGGTAGGGGTTACAGATACGCAGTATTTT CASSLVGVTDTQYF
. TRBD1 TRBJ2-5 18 TRBV19 TGTGCCAGTAGTATGGGGACAGGGGCTCACTGGGGGCAAGAGACCCAGTACTTC CASSMGTGAHWGQETQYF
. . TRBJ2-1 17 TRBV7-2 TGTGCCAGCAGCTTAGGGAGAGGGGCTGCGGGATACAATGAGCAGTTCTTC CASSLGRGAAGYNEQFF
once TRBD2 TRBJ2-1 16 TRBV9 TGTGCCAGCAGCGAGACTAGCCGGAGCTCCTACAATGAGCAGTTCTTC CASSETSRSSYNEQFF
. TRBD2 TRBJ2-7 16 TRBV28 TGTGCCAGCGAAACCAAATCTAGCGGGAGTGTTTACGAGCAGTACTTC CASETKSSGSVYEQYF
few TRBD1 TRBJ1-5 17 TRBV19 TGTGCCAGTAGTACAGACGGACAGGGCGATAGCAATCAGCCCCAGCATTTT CASSTDGQGDSNQPQHF
. . TRBJ2-2 16 TRBV18 TGTGCCAGCTCACCCTTACAGGGGGGGACCACCGGGGAGCTGTTTTTT CASSPLQGGTTGELFF
once . TRBJ2-7 11 TRBV6-5 TGTGCCAGCAGTTCCCCGACGGGGCAGTACTTC CASSSPTGQYF
few . TRBJ2-5 17 TRBV27 TGTGCCAGCAGTTACGCATCCCTCGGGACTTATCAAGAGACCCAGTACTTC CASSYASLGTYQETQYF
. . TRBJ2-7 13 TRBV18 TGTGCCAGCTCACCACCGGTAGGGGACGAGCAGTACTTC CASSPPVGDEQYF
many TRBD1 TRBJ2-2 15 TRBV7-8 TGTGCCAGCAGCTCATTAACAGGGGGCACCGGGGAGCTGTTTTTT CASSSLTGGTGELFF
many . TRBJ2-3 15 TRBV1 TGCACCAGCAGCCAAGAGCCCGGGGCCCCAGATACGCAGTATTTT CTSSQEPGAPDTQYF
. . TRBJ1-5 16 TRBV28 TGTGCCAGCAGTTTGGGGACGGGCTATAGCAATCAGCCCCAGCATTTT CASSLGTGYSNQPQHF
many TRBD1 TRBJ1-2 13 TRBV27 TGTGCCAGCGCTACAGGGGGCCTCTATGGCTACACCTTC CASATGGLYGYTF
. . TRBJ2-1 13 TRBV7-6 TGTGCCAGCAGCCGTTTGGGGGGAAAGTCCCAGTTCTTC CASSRLGGKSQFF